This entry is about one T cell receptor beta chain. Profiling relied on immunoSEQ multiplex PCR, and the TCRdb table lists in-frame clones only, not all of them. This sample has approximately 230,000 clones, with almost 85% found just once. This sample stems from a study of blood T cell repertoires in COVID-19. Study-level information: There were acute and convalescent COVID-19 samples, and they came from the United States, Italy and Spain.

Before being deemed recovered, Cohort 3 donors had two negative PCRs, clearance, or symptom resolution. With V trimmed by 1 base and J by 0 bases, 2 bases remained unmatched. Germline lookup yields CDR1 LGHDT and CDR2 YNNKEL (reference sequence). The CDR3 runs 16 residues. This TCR was recovered from a middle-aged man who had recovered from COVID-19. Sequencing was done on a sample of PBMCs or T cells enriched from blood (not recorded which). J is TRBJ2-7 and V is TRBV3-1 (or the pseudogene TRBV3-2); 11 bases align to TRBD2. Here the CDR3 reads CASSQVTSGASYEQYF. CDR3 DNA sequence: TGTGCCAGCAGCCAAGTGACTAGCGGGGCCTCCTACGAGCAGTACTTC.